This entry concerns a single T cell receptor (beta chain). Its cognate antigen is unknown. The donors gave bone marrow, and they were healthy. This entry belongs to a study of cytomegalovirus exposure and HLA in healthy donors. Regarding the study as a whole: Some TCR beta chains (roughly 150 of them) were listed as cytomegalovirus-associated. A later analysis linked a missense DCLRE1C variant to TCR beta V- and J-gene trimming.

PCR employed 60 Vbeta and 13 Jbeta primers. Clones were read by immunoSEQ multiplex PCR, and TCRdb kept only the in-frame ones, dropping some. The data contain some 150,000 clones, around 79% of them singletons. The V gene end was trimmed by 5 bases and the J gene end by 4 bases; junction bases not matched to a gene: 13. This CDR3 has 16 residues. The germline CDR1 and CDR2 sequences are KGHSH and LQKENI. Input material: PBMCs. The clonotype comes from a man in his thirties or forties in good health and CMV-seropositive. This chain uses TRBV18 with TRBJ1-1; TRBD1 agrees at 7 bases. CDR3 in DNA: TGTGCCAGCTCAAATCCTTACAGGGACAGCGGCACTGAAGCTTTCTTT. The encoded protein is CASSNPYRDSGTEAFF.